Presented here are 24 T cell receptor beta chains from one specimen sequenced in a study of blood T cell repertoires in COVID-19. Clones were sequenced by immunoSEQ multiplex PCR, and TCRdb holds only the in-frame ones, with some missing. The table records fewer than 200,000 clones, about four fifths of them present only once. The source material was PBMCs or T cells enriched from blood (not recorded which). The receptors stem from a young woman who had been exposed to COVID-19.

The genes are TRBV4-3 and TRBJ2-1; 9 nucleotides agree with TRBD2. This CDR3 is 19 amino acids long. Losses at the gene ends were 0 bases for V and 9 bases for J; bases not matched to a gene: 18. The V gene's germline CDR1 is LGHNA and CDR2 YSLEER. The CDR3 reads CASSQDLEPLAGPLGEQFF. The CDR3 bases are TGCGCCAGCAGCCAAGATCTTGAGCCTCTAGCGGGGCCCCTGGGTGAGCAGTTCTTC.

This clone occurred a few times. V is TRBV21-1 and J is TRBJ1-3; the table's D gene call, TRBD1, was not cross checked with the DNA. TRBV21-1 counts as a pseudogene. This CDR3 region has 16 residues. The CDR3 nucleotides are TGTGCCAGCAGCCCACAGGGTGAGGGCTCTGGAAACACCATATATTTT. Translated: CASSPQGEGSGNTIYF.

This clone showed up just once. J is TRBJ2-1 and V is TRBV6-2 or TRBV6-3, with 10 bases that match TRBD2. The length of the CDR3 is 15 residues. The V segment lost 5 bases and the J segment 4 bases; nucleotides outside the gene matches: 5. Looked up from germline, CDR1 is MNHEY and CDR2 is SVGEGT. This chain's CDR3 is CASSRAGGVYNEQFF. In DNA, the CDR3 is TGTGCCAGCAGTAGAGCGGGGGGGGTGTACAATGAGCAGTTCTTC.

The CDR3 bases are TGCGCCAGCAGTGAGTCGATAAACAGGGCTTCTGGAAACACCATATATTTT. This encodes CASSESINRASGNTIYF. J is TRBJ1-3 and V is TRBV10-2, with TRBD1 as a possible D gene (6 bases). The CDR3 is made up of 17 amino acids. Germline loops: CDR1 WSHSY, CDR2 SAAADI. V lost 0 bases, J lost 1 base, and 13 bases lay in between.

V gene TRBV10-2 combines with J gene TRBJ2-7, with 8 bases matching TRBD2. The CDR3 runs to 13 residues. The V gene end was trimmed by 10 bases and the J gene end by 4 bases; junction bases not matched to a gene: 9. Germline CDR1 is WSHSY and CDR2 is SAAADI. The DNA of the CDR3 is TGCGCCATCCGGGAGGGGGGAACGTACGAGCAGTACTTC. Its protein is CAIREGGTYEQYF.

The chain links TRBV7-2 to TRBJ1-1, with 8 positions matching TRBD1. Germline CDR1 reads SGHTA; CDR2 reads FQGNSA. Germline trimming cut 2 bases from V and 6 bases from J; bases unmatched to any gene: 2. The CDR3 has 13 residues. This CDR3 is CASSLQGAAEAFF. DNA for the CDR3: TGTGCCAGCAGCTTACAGGGGGCGGCTGAAGCTTTCTTT.

This clone was observed a few times. The V gene is TRBV7-9, the J gene TRBJ1-1, with a possible D match to TRBD1 (6 bases). The CDR3 has 18 amino acids. The germline V gene encodes CDR1 SEHNR and CDR2 FQNEAQ (reference sequence). V gave up 0 bases and J gave up 1 base, with 18 bases separating them. CDR3: CASSLAGVKGDPNTEAFF. The CDR3 nucleotides are TGTGCCAGCAGCTTAGCGGGGGTTAAGGGGGATCCGAACACTGAAGCTTTCTTT.

The CDR3 DNA is TGTGCCAGCAGTGACAACTTCGGGACAGGGGCCGAGCAGTACTTC. Its translation is CASSDNFGTGAEQYF. This chain joins TRBV6-4 and TRBJ2-7, with 10 bases fitting TRBD1. Unmatched junction bases numbered 7, after V lost 2 bases and J lost 6 bases. Germline V gives CDR1 MRHNA, CDR2 SNTAGT. The CDR3 runs 15 residues.

The chain carries TRBV6-5 and TRBJ1-2, with a tentative D call TRBD1 (5 bases). The CDR3 length is 14 residues. In germline, CDR1 is MNHEY, CDR2 SVGAGI. V lost 2 bases and J 4 bases, leaving 11 bases between the germline ends. The CDR3 loop is CASSYGGLPYGYTF. The DNA for the CDR3 is TGTGCCAGCAGTTACGGGGGACTCCCCTATGGCTACACCTTC.

The gene calls are TRBV15 and TRBJ1-6; no definite D call. Germline lookup yields CDR1 LNHNV and CDR2 YYDKDF (reference sequence). The CDR3 is 13 amino acids. The CDR3 region is CGGRRDYNSPLHF. The DNA of the CDR3 is TGTGGGGGTCGACGGGACTATAATTCACCCCTCCACTTT.

J is TRBJ2-7 and V is TRBV20-1, with a tentative D call TRBD1 (6 bases). Trimming removed 6 bases from V and 2 bases from J, with 14 bases in between. The CDR3 is 13 amino acids. Germline CDR1 is DFQATT and CDR2 is SNEGSKA (reference sequence). The CDR3 DNA sequence: TGCAGTGCCAGTACCGGGACACCCTACGAGCAGTACTTC. It codes for CSASTGTPYEQYF.

V usage is TRBV9 and J usage is TRBJ2-1, with 16 positions matching TRBD2. The CDR3 extends over 15 amino acids. The germline gives CDR1 SGDLS, CDR2 YYNGEE. V lost 3 bases and J lost 10; bases outside the gene matches: 4. The DNA for the CDR3 is TGTGCCAGCAGCGCGGGACTAGCGGGGGGGGTCGAGCAGTTCTTC. It encodes CASSAGLAGGVEQFF.

The chain uses TRBV11-2 and TRBJ1-2; D perhaps matches TRBD1 (5 bases). Germline V gene lookup returns CDR1 SGHAT and CDR2 FQNNGV. The CDR3 contains 17 residues. The V gene lost 5 bases and the J gene lost 4 bases, with 23 bases spanning the gap. CDR3 amino acids: CASSHPGRLGGIYGYTF. In nucleotides, the CDR3 is TGTGCCAGCAGCCATCCAGGAAGACTGGGGGGGATCTATGGCTACACCTTC.

The chain couples TRBV9 to TRBJ2-1; 10 nucleotides agree with TRBD2. CDR3 length: 20 residues. V was clipped by 0 bases and J by 0 bases; unmatched bases: 12. Germline V gene sequence: CDR1 SGDLS, CDR2 YYNGEE. The chain's CDR3 is CASSVARSGGAVSSYNEQFF. The CDR3 DNA sequence: TGTGCCAGCAGCGTAGCTAGAAGCGGGGGGGCCGTTAGCTCCTACAATGAGCAGTTCTTC.

The chain uses TRBV7-9 and TRBJ1-3, with a possible D match to TRBD1 (6 bases). Germline assignment: CDR1 SEHNR and CDR2 FQNEAQ (reference sequence). This CDR3 spans 16 amino acids. Trimming removed 2 bases at V and 2 bases at J, with 13 bases between. DNA for the CDR3: TGTGCCAGCAGCTTAACTCTAGGGACAACTGGAAACACCATATATTTT. Translating gives CASSLTLGTTGNTIYF.

The J gene is TRBJ1-3, the V gene TRBV7-2; TRBD1 might be the D (5 bases). The V gene's germline CDR1 is SGHTA and CDR2 FQGNSA. This CDR3 is 15 amino acids long. With 3 bases removed from V and 2 bases from J, the gap between germline ends came to 11 bases. CDR3 bases: TGTGCCAGCAGCTTGGGGAGGGGACCTGGAAACACCATATATTTT. As protein: CASSLGRGPGNTIYF.

This clone was detected only once. The chain has TRBV7-9 and TRBJ2-1; 7 bases are shared with TRBD1. V lost 4 bases, J lost 7 bases, and 7 bases stayed unmatched. Germline V gene sequence: CDR1 SEHNR, CDR2 FQNEAQ (reference sequence). This CDR3 has 14 residues. CDR3 sequence (DNA): TGTGCCAGCAGCTCGCCGACAGGGCGGAATGAGCAGTTCTTC. Translating gives CASSSPTGRNEQFF. Looking up the rest from reference TRBV7-9 and TRBJ2-1 gives the full variable domain: DTGVSQNPRHKITKRGQNVTFRCDPISEHNRLYWYRQTLGQGPEFLTYFQNEAQLEKSRLLSDRFSAERPKGSFSTLEIQRTEQGDSAMYLCASSSPTGRNEQFFGPGTRLTVL.

This clone was seen only once. This sequence joins TRBV7-9 and TRBJ2-3, with 13 bases identical to TRBD2. Trimming removed 5 bases from V and 3 bases from J; junction bases left unmatched: 5. The CDR3 has 16 amino acids. Germline V lookup: CDR1 SEHNR, CDR2 FQNEAQ (reference sequence). CDR3 sequence: CASSNTGLAGTDTQYF. The CDR3 DNA reads as TGTGCCAGCAGCAATACGGGACTAGCGGGGACAGATACGCAGTATTTT.

The J gene is TRBJ2-2, the V gene TRBV12-3 or TRBV12-4, with D perhaps TRBD2 (6 bases). There are 13 residues in the CDR3. The germline V and J ends were trimmed by 6 bases and 5 bases, with 10 bases remaining between them. CDR3 sequence reads: CASSSGTTGELFF. CDR3 DNA: TGTGCCAGCAGCTCCGGGACTACCGGGGAGCTGTTTTTT.

Regarding this clone: Germline and junction disagree at one end, which may indicate a read error. The chain recombines TRBV10-1 with TRBJ2-5, with 8 nucleotides matching TRBD1. The CDR3 is made up of 18 amino acids. Germline-derived CDR1 and CDR2 are WNHNN and SYGVQD (reference sequence). CDR3 region: CASNENAGDRGVEETQYF. CDR3 DNA sequence: TGCGCCAGCAATGAGAATGCCGGCGACAGGGGTGTGGAAGAGACCCAGTACTTC.

The CDR3 loop is CASSIPSGGTYEQYF. The CDR3, as DNA: TGTGCCAGTAGTATCCCCTCGGGGGGTACCTACGAGCAGTACTTC. V is TRBV19 and J is TRBJ2-7; 7 bases line up with TRBD2. CDR3 size: 15 residues. V lost 3 bases, J lost 2 bases, and 7 bases stayed unmatched. Per the germline V gene, CDR1 is LNHDA and CDR2 is SQIVND (reference sequence).

The V gene is TRBV4-1, the J gene TRBJ1-4, with a weak D call TRBD1 (5 bases). Germline V lookup: CDR1 MGHRA, CDR2 YSYEKL. Trimming removed 0 bases from V and 5 bases from J, with 13 bases in between. The CDR3 length is 16 residues. CDR3 DNA sequence: TGCGCCAGCAGCCAAGACATCCCCCCAGGGAATGAAAAACTGTTTTTT. It yields the protein CASSQDIPPGNEKLFF.

V gene TRBV15 combines with J gene TRBJ2-7, with 8 bases matching TRBD1. After removal of 0 bases from V and 5 bases from J, the junction contained 6 bases not matched to a gene. The germline CDR1 and CDR2 sequences are LNHNV and YYDKDF (reference sequence). The CDR3 loop spans 15 amino acids. The CDR3 protein is CATSRDQGAPHEQYF. The CDR3, as DNA: TGTGCCACCAGCAGAGATCAGGGGGCTCCCCACGAGCAGTACTTC.

The gene calls are TRBV18 and TRBJ1-2; unclear D gene. With 2 bases removed from V and 6 bases from J, the gap between germline ends came to 19 bases. Germline-derived CDR1 and CDR2 are KGHSH and LQKENI. The CDR3 covers 16 residues. The CDR3 sequence is CASSPSGQPHKNGYTF. The CDR3 DNA sequence: TGTGCCAGCTCACCAAGCGGGCAGCCTCATAAGAATGGCTACACCTTC.